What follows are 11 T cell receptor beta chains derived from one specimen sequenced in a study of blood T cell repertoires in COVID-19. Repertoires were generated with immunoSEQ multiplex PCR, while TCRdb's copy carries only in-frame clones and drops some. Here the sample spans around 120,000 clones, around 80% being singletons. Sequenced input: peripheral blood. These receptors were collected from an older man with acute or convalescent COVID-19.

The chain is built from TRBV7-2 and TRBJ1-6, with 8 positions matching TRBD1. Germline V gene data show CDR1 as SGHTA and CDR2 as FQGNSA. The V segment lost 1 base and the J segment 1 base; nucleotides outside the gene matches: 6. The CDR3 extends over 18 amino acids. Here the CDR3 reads CASSLVGRGQSYNSPLHF. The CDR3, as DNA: TGTGCCAGCAGCTTAGTGGGCAGGGGGCAATCCTATAATTCACCCCTCCACTTT. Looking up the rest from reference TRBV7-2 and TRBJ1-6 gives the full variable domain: GAGVSQSPSNKVTEKGKDVELRCDPISGHTALYWYRQSLGQGLEFLIYFQGNSAPDKSGLPSDRFSAERTGGSVSTLTIQRTQQEDSAVYLCASSLVGRGQSYNSPLHFGNGTRLTVT.

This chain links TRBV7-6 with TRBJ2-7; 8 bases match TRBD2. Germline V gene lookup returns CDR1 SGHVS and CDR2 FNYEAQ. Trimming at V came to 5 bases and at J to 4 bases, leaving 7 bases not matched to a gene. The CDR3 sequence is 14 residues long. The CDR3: CASSARTSSYEQYF. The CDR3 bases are TGTGCCAGCAGCGCCCGGACTAGCTCGTACGAGCAGTACTTC.

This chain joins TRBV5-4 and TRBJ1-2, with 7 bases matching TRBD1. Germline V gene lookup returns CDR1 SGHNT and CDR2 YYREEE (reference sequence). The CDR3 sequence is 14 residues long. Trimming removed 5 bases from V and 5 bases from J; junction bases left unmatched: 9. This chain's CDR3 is CASRPIQGLYGYTF. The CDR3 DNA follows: TGTGCCAGCAGACCGATACAGGGGTTATATGGCTACACCTTC.

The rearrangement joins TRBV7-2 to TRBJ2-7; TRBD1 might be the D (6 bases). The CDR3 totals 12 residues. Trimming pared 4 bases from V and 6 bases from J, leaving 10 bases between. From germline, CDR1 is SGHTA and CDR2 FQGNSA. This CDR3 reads CASSSTGREQYF. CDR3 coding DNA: TGTGCCAGCAGCTCTACAGGGCGCGAGCAGTACTTC.

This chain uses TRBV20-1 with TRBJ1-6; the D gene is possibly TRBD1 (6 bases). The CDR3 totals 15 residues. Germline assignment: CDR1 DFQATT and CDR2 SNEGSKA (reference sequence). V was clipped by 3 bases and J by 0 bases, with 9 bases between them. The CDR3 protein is CSASGGGSYNSPLHF. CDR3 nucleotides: TGCAGTGCTAGTGGAGGGGGCTCCTATAATTCACCCCTCCACTTT.

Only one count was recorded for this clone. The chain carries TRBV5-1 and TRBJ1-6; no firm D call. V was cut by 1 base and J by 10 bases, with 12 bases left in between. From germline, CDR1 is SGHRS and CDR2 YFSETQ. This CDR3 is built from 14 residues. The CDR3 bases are TGCGCCAGCAGCTTGCCGAAGGAGGGCTCACCCCTCCACTTT. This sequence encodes CASSLPKEGSPLHF.

The CDR3 coding sequence is TGTGCCAGCAGTTTCGGGGGGACAGGGGCTAATCAGCCCCAGCATTTT. The encoded protein is CASSFGGTGANQPQHF. The chain joins TRBV28 to TRBJ1-5; 10 nucleotides align to TRBD1. This CDR3 region has 16 residues. Germline V gives CDR1 MDHEN, CDR2 SYDVKM. J gave up 4 bases and V 3 bases, and 6 bases lay outside the gene matches. The full variable domain, rest sourced from reference TRBV28 and TRBJ1-5, is DVKVTQSSRYLVKRTGEKVFLECVQDMDHENMFWYRQDPGLGLRLIYFSYDVKMKEKGDIPEGYSVSREKKERFSLILESASTNQTSMYLCASSFGGTGANQPQHFGDGTRLSIL.

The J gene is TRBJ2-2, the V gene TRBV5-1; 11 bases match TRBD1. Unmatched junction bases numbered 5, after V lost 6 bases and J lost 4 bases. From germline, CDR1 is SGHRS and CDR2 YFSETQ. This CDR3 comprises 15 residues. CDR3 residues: CASIPDRGLTGELFF. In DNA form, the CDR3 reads TGCGCCAGCATCCCGGACAGGGGGCTCACCGGGGAGCTGTTTTTT.

The CDR3 protein is CASRQTGGAGNEQYF. The CDR3 DNA sequence: TGCGCCAGCAGACAGACAGGGGGCGCGGGGAACGAGCAGTACTTC. V usage is TRBV4-1 and J usage is TRBJ2-7; the match to TRBD1 covers 10 bases. J gave up 5 bases and V 6 bases, and 10 bases lay outside the gene matches. Germline CDR1 and CDR2: MGHRA and YSYEKL. The CDR3 spans 15 residues.

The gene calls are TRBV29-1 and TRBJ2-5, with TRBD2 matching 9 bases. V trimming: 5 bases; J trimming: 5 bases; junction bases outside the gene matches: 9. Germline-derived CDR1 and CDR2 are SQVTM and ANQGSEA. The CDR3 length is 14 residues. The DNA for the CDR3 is TGCAGCGTTAGTGAGCGGGGGGCCCTGGAGACCCAGTACTTC. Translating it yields CSVSERGALETQYF. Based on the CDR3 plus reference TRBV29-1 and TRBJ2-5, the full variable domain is SAVISQKPSRDICQRGTSLTIQCQVDSQVTMMFWYRQQPGQSLTLIATANQGSEATYESGFVIDKFPISRPNLTFSTLTVSNMSPEDSSIYLCSVSERGALETQYFGPGTRLLVL.

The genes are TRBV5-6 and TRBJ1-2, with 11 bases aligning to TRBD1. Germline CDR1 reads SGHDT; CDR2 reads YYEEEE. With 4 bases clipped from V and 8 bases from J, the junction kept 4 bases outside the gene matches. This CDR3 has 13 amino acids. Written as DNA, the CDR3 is TGTGCCAGCAGCCTTGGACAGGGGGCGGGCTACACCTTC. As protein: CASSLGQGAGYTF. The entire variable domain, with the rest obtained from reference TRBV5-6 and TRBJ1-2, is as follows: DAGVTQSPTHLIKTRGQQVTLRCSPKSGHDTVSWYQQALGQGPQFIFQYYEEEERQRGNFPDRFSGHQFPNYSSELNVNALLLGDSALYLCASSLGQGAGYTFGSGTRLTVV.